These 31 T cell receptor beta chains were all obtained from the same sample, sequenced in a study of blood T cell repertoires in COVID-19. Only in-frame clones appear in the TCRdb table, and some are missing; sequencing was by immunoSEQ multiplex PCR. There are 200,000 to 300,000 clones in the sample; around 84% occur only once, and around 2.4% lies in the top ten. Sequenced: peripheral blood. Receptors were obtained from a man in his forties who had recovered from COVID-19.

This clone came up a few times. The rearrangement links TRBV5-8 to TRBJ1-1, with D unresolved. Germline V gene lookup returns CDR1 SGHTS and CDR2 YDEGEE. V was cut by 1 base and J by 10 bases, with 11 bases left in between. This CDR3 has 12 residues. Written as DNA, the CDR3 is TGTGCCAGCAGCTTGCTCCTCTTCGGAGCTTTCTTT. This sequence encodes CASSLLLFGAFF.

V gene TRBV5-1 combines with J gene TRBJ2-2; 9 bases align to TRBD2. Germline V lookup: CDR1 SGHRS, CDR2 YFSETQ. The CDR3 runs 18 residues. Trimming cost V 4 bases and J 4 bases; bases outside gene matches: 14. CDR3 coding DNA: TGCGCCAGCAGCCCGACTAGCGGTCCCGCCAGGGGCACCGGGGAGCTGTTTTTT. Protein: CASSPTSGPARGTGELFF.

This chain links TRBV5-6 with TRBJ1-1; tentatively, D is TRBD1 (5 bases). Deletions cut 2 bases from V and 10 bases from J, with 15 bases between. The V gene's germline CDR1 is SGHDT and CDR2 YYEEEE. The CDR3 totals 13 residues. The CDR3 nucleotides are TGTGCCAGCAGCTTTGGTAGGGGCTGGGGAGCTTTCTTT. This gives the protein CASSFGRGWGAFF.

The chain couples TRBV6-5 to TRBJ1-2, with D possibly being TRBD1 (5 bases). The CDR3 extends over 15 amino acids. From germline, CDR1 is MNHEY and CDR2 SVGAGI. The ends were cut back, 8 bases at V and 0 bases at J, with 16 bases in the middle. The CDR3 DNA follows: TGTGCCAGCGGGGGGGAGAGGGCGGCTAACTATGGCTACACCTTC. Translated: CASGGERAANYGYTF.

This chain connects TRBV6-5 to TRBJ1-1, with 7 bases that match TRBD1. Germline values: CDR1 MNHEY, CDR2 SVGAGI. With 2 bases clipped from V and 4 bases from J, the junction kept 1 base outside the gene matches. The CDR3 has 13 amino acids. The CDR3: CASSYDRATEAFF. The CDR3, as DNA: TGTGCCAGCAGTTACGACAGGGCCACTGAAGCTTTCTTT.

V is TRBV25-1 and J is TRBJ2-1; TRBD2 might be the D (6 bases). The CDR3 length is 13 residues. V was trimmed by 1 base and J by 7 bases, leaving 8 bases between them. Per germline, CDR1 MGHDK and CDR2 SYGVNS. The CDR3 coding sequence is TGTGCCAGCAGTGAATTTGGGGGGAATGAGCAGTTCTTC. It translates to CASSEFGGNEQFF.

V is TRBV19 and J is TRBJ2-5; D is unresolved. The CDR3 is made up of 12 amino acids. The germline CDR1 and CDR2 sequences are LNHDA and SQIVND (reference sequence). Trimming removed 3 bases from V and 5 bases from J, with 7 bases in between. CDR3 sequence (DNA): TGTGCCAGTAGTATGCTTGCGGAGACCCAGTACTTC. As protein: CASSMLAETQYF.

This clone was counted a single time. This chain uses TRBV19 with TRBJ1-3; unclear D gene. The CDR3 spans 14 residues. The V end was cut by 3 bases, the J end by 4 bases, with 10 bases between. CDR1 and CDR2 from the germline V gene are LNHDA and SQIVND (reference sequence). The CDR3 bases are TGTGCCAGTAGTATCTCGCCAGCGGGAAACACCATATATTTT. Translating gives CASSISPAGNTIYF.

The V gene is TRBV10-3, the J gene TRBJ2-5, with 10 bases fitting TRBD2. Trimming removed 5 bases from V and 4 bases from J; junction bases left unmatched: 1. Germline CDR1 reads ENHRY; CDR2 reads SYGVKD. This CDR3 spans 13 amino acids. CDR3 protein: CAISSGRGETQYF. CDR3 nucleotides: TGTGCCATCAGTAGCGGGAGGGGAGAGACCCAGTACTTC.

The rearrangement uses TRBV5-1 and TRBJ2-5, with 8 bases that match TRBD1. The trim removed 0 bases at V and 3 bases at J, leaving 7 bases unmatched. Germline CDR1 reads SGHRS; CDR2 reads YFSETQ. The CDR3 sequence is 16 residues long. Written as DNA, the CDR3 is TGCGCCAGCAGCTTGGAACGGGGACAGGTAAAAGAGACCCAGTACTTC. Translation gives CASSLERGQVKETQYF.

The chain joins TRBV16 to TRBJ2-7; TRBD1 agrees at 8 bases. The CDR3 has 14 amino acids. The V gene's germline CDR1 is KGHSY and CDR2 FQNENV. J gave up 0 bases and V 4 bases, and 2 bases lay outside the gene matches. CDR3 in amino acids: CASSPTGDSYEQYF. CDR3 in DNA: TGTGCCAGCAGCCCGACAGGGGACTCCTACGAGCAGTACTTC.

J is TRBJ2-2 and V is TRBV9; D may be TRBD2 (5 bases). The CDR3 is made up of 18 amino acids. Germline V gene sequence: CDR1 SGDLS, CDR2 YYNGEE. V lost 0 bases and J 5 bases, leaving 20 bases between the germline ends. The CDR3 DNA reads as TGTGCCAGCAGCGTAGAACGGGGTAGTTTCGTGAAAACCGGGGAGCTGTTTTTT. Residues: CASSVERGSFVKTGELFF. Full variable domain (remainder filled in from reference TRBV9 and TRBJ2-2): DSGVTQTPKHLITATGQRVTLRCSPRSGDLSVYWYQQSLDQGLQFLIQYYNGEERAKGNILERFSAQQFPDLHSELNLSSLELGDSALYFCASSVERGSFVKTGELFFGEGSRLTVL.

This rearrangement joins TRBV27 to TRBJ2-3; 10 bases are a match to TRBD2. The germline V gene encodes CDR1 MNHEY and CDR2 SMNVEV (reference sequence). After removal of 7 bases from V and 7 bases from J, the junction contained 26 bases not matched to a gene. The CDR3 covers 20 residues. The DNA of the CDR3 is TGTGCCAGCAAACGATTCGGGGGTCGAAGCGGGAGGGCCGTTAGGAATACGCAGTATTTT. Its translation is CASKRFGGRSGRAVRNTQYF.

This chain links TRBV5-5 with TRBJ1-2; possible D gene TRBD1, 5 bases. Trimming left V 0 bases short and J 12 bases short, with 15 bases between. The CDR3 runs to 13 residues. Per germline, CDR1 SGHKS and CDR2 YYEKEE (reference sequence). CDR3 nucleotides: TGTGCCAGCAGCTTGGAAGGGGACTTAGAGGACACCTTC. It is translated as CASSLEGDLEDTF.

The J gene is TRBJ1-2, the V gene TRBV10-3, with 12 bases fitting TRBD1. The V segment lost 0 bases and the J segment 6 bases; nucleotides outside the gene matches: 8. Germline V CDR1 and CDR2: ENHRY, SYGVKD. CDR3 length: 17 amino acids. The CDR3 DNA reads as TGTGCCATCAGTGAGTCGTATGGGGGACAGGGGGCAGATGGCTACACCTTC. This gives the protein CAISESYGGQGADGYTF.

This clone was counted only a few times. The chain employs TRBV7-8 and TRBJ2-2, with 8 bases that match TRBD2. With 3 bases clipped from V and 6 bases from J, the junction kept 6 bases outside the gene matches. CDR3 length: 15 residues. Germline assignment: CDR1 SGHVS and CDR2 FQNEAQ. CDR3 sequence reads: CASSFKGTRAGELFF. DNA for the CDR3: TGTGCCAGCAGCTTTAAAGGGACTAGAGCCGGGGAGCTGTTTTTT.

J is TRBJ1-2 and V is TRBV20-1, with 10 bases aligning to TRBD1. Germline V CDR1 and CDR2: DFQATT, SNEGSKA (reference sequence). The V gene end was trimmed by 3 bases and the J gene end by 5 bases; junction bases not matched to a gene: 9. This CDR3 comprises 15 residues. The CDR3 DNA reads as TGCAGTGCTAGTGGACGGACAGGGGGAGAATATGGCTACACCTTC. It is translated as CSASGRTGGEYGYTF.

The chain couples TRBV5-1 to TRBJ1-4; 9 nucleotides align to TRBD1. This CDR3 contains 15 residues. J was trimmed by 5 bases and V by 5 bases; bases with no gene match: 7. Germline V lookup: CDR1 SGHRS, CDR2 YFSETQ. The CDR3 DNA is TGCGCCAGCAGAATCCCCGGGACAGGGAATGAAAAACTGTTTTTT. Its translation: CASRIPGTGNEKLFF.

The rearrangement joins TRBV5-4 to TRBJ2-5; TRBD1 agrees at 7 bases. With 0 bases clipped from V and 2 bases from J, the junction kept 4 bases outside the gene matches. Germline-derived CDR1 and CDR2 are SGHNT and YYREEE (reference sequence). The CDR3 is 15 residues long. CDR3 residues: CASSLAPTGQETQYF. DNA for the CDR3: TGTGCCAGCAGCTTGGCGCCGACAGGGCAAGAGACCCAGTACTTC. The variable domain in full, with the rest retrieved from reference TRBV5-4 and TRBJ2-5, is ETGVTQSPTHLIKTRGQQVTLRCSSQSGHNTVSWYQQALGQGPQFIFQYYREEENGRGNFPPRFSGLQFPNYSSELNVNALELDDSALYLCASSLAPTGQETQYFGPGTRLLVL.

This chain links TRBV7-2 with TRBJ2-3, with a weak D call TRBD2 (6 bases). The V end was cut by 4 bases, the J end by 5 bases, with 19 bases between. The CDR3 is 16 residues long. Per germline, CDR1 SGHTA and CDR2 FQGNSA. This CDR3 is CASSSAVVAGIDTQYF. Written as DNA, the CDR3 is TGTGCCAGCAGCTCAGCGGTGGTGGCGGGAATAGATACGCAGTATTTT.

The V call is TRBV7-9, the J call TRBJ2-7; D is undetermined. CDR1 is SEHNR, CDR2 FQNEAQ, per germline (reference sequence). This CDR3 spans 13 amino acids. The V end was cut by 8 bases, the J end by 2 bases, with 13 bases between. As DNA, the CDR3 is TGTGCCAGCGGCACTGAGGCCCCCTACGAGCAGTACTTC. Residues: CASGTEAPYEQYF.

The rearrangement joins TRBV19 to TRBJ2-3; 8 bases line up with TRBD1. CDR3 length: 15 amino acids. The germline V gene has CDR1 LNHDA and CDR2 SQIVND (reference sequence). Unmatched junction bases numbered 6, after V lost 5 bases and J lost 2 bases. CDR3 sequence: CASSLQGVLTDTQYF. The CDR3 bases are TGTGCCAGTAGTTTACAGGGGGTTCTCACAGATACGCAGTATTTT.

The chain is built from TRBV2 and TRBJ2-2; 8 bases line up with TRBD1. This CDR3 has 14 residues. After removal of 6 bases from V and 1 base from J, the junction contained 1 base not matched to a gene. Germline V gene data show CDR1 as SNHLY and CDR2 as FYNNEI. Here the CDR3 DNA reads TGTGCCAGCAGGGACAGGGAGAACACCGGGGAGCTGTTTTTT. This encodes CASRDRENTGELFF.

A single count supports this clone. The chain is built from TRBV7-2 and TRBJ2-3, with 10 bases lining up with TRBD2. Germline lookup yields CDR1 SGHTA and CDR2 FQGNSA. J gave up 9 bases and V 4 bases, and 16 bases lay outside the gene matches. CDR3 length: 17 residues. The CDR3, as DNA: TGTGCCAGCAGCTATCTTACTAGCGGGGTGAAGTCGTCCACGCAGTATTTT. Translation: CASSYLTSGVKSSTQYF.

The chain carries TRBV4-3 and TRBJ2-4; 9 bases align to TRBD2. Germline CDR1 reads LGHNA; CDR2 reads YSLEER. V lost 0 bases and J lost 4; bases outside the gene matches: 7. The CDR3 runs to 17 residues. DNA for the CDR3: TGCGCCAGCAGCCAAGATCCTGGCGGGGGGGCAAAAAACATTCAGTACTTC. Protein: CASSQDPGGGAKNIQYF.

The chain carries TRBV6-6 and TRBJ1-2, with a weak D call TRBD1 (6 bases). V was pared by 2 bases and J by 5 bases, with 15 bases between. This CDR3 comprises 15 residues. The germline gives CDR1 MNHNY, CDR2 SVGAGI (reference sequence). The CDR3, as DNA: TGTGCCAGCAGTTACGGAATACAGGGAGGGTATGGCTACACCTTC. This codes for CASSYGIQGGYGYTF.

In its sample, this clone was seen a few times. The chain combines TRBV4-1 with TRBJ1-1; maybe TRBD1 (6 bases). CDR3 length equals 15 residues. In germline, CDR1 is MGHRA, CDR2 YSYEKL. Deletions cut 0 bases from V and 3 bases from J, with 11 bases between. CDR3 DNA sequence: TGCGCCAGCAGCCAAGAAGTGACAGGTGACACTGAAGCTTTCTTT. Its translation: CASSQEVTGDTEAFF.

The chain links TRBV5-4 to TRBJ1-2; 8 bases fit TRBD1. V shed 4 bases, J shed 1 base, and the junction held 6 bases outside the gene matches. The CDR3 runs to 15 residues. The V gene's germline CDR1 is SGHNT and CDR2 YYREEE (reference sequence). CDR3 region: CASSPTTGGNYGYTF. The DNA for the CDR3 is TGTGCCAGCAGCCCTACTACAGGGGGTAACTATGGCTACACCTTC. The full variable domain, with the rest looked up from reference TRBV5-4 and TRBJ1-2, is ETGVTQSPTHLIKTRGQQVTLRCSSQSGHNTVSWYQQALGQGPQFIFQYYREEENGRGNFPPRFSGLQFPNYSSELNVNALELDDSALYLCASSPTTGGNYGYTFGSGTRLTVV.

This clone was counted a single time. The chain has TRBV19 and TRBJ1-2; 9 nucleotides match TRBD1. The CDR3 length is 15 residues. V shed 3 bases, J shed 3 bases, and the junction held 5 bases outside the gene matches. The germline V gene encodes CDR1 LNHDA and CDR2 SQIVND (reference sequence). For the CDR3, the DNA is TGTGCCAGTAGTATCGACAGGGGGGTATACTATGGCTACACCTTC. Translating it yields CASSIDRGVYYGYTF.

This clone was observed a single time. The chain joins TRBV5-6 to TRBJ1-2; no firm D call. This CDR3 has 15 residues. The germline gives CDR1 SGHDT, CDR2 YYEEEE. V lost 3 bases and J lost 4, with 16 bases in between. Written as DNA, the CDR3 is TGTGCCAGCAGCTACCGAGGGCTTCCCCGCTATGGCTACACCTTC. Translated: CASSYRGLPRYGYTF.

This clone was seen a few times. The genes are TRBV11-3 and TRBJ2-1, with D unresolved. Germline CDR1 SGHNT, CDR2 YENEEA. This CDR3 comprises 13 residues. Deletions cut 2 bases from V and 7 bases from J, with 9 bases between. The CDR3 loop is CASSLNIANEQFF. The CDR3 nucleotides are TGTGCCAGCAGCTTAAACATAGCAAATGAGCAGTTCTTC.